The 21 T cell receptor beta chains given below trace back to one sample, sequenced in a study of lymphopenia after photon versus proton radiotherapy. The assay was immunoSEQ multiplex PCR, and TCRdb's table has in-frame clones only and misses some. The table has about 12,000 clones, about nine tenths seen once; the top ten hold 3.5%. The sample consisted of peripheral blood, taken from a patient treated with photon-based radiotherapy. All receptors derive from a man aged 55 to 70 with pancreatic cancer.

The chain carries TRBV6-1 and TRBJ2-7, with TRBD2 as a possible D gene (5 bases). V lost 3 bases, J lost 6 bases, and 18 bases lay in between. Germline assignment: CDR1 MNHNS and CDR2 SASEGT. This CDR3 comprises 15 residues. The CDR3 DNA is TGTGCCAGCAGTGAGGTGACGGGGTCTTGGGCCGAGCAGTACTTC. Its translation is CASSEVTGSWAEQYF.

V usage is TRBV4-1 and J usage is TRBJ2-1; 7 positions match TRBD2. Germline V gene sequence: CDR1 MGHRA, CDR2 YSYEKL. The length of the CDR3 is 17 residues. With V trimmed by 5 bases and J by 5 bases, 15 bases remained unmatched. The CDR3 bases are TGCGCCAGCAGCTCCCTCGGGGGAGGGGTAGAAGACAATGAGCAGTTCTTC. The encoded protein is CASSSLGGGVEDNEQFF.

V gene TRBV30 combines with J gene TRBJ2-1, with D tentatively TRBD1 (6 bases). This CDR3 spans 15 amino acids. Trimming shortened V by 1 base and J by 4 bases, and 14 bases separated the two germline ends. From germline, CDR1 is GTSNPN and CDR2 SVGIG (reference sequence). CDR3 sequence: CAWSEGTWSYNEQFF. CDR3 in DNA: TGTGCCTGGAGTGAGGGGACATGGAGTTACAATGAGCAGTTCTTC.

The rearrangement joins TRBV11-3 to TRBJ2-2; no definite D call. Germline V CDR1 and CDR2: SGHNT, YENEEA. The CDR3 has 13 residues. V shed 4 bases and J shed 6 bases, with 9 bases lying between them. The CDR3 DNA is TGTGCCAGCAGCTCCCTGGTTTCCGGGGAGCTGTTTTTT. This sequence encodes CASSSLVSGELFF.

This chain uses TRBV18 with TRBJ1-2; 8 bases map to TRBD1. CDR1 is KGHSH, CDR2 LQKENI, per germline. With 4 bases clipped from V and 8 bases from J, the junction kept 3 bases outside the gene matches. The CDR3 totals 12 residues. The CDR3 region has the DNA TGTGCCAGCTCACTGACAGGGGAGGGCTACACCTTC. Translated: CASSLTGEGYTF.

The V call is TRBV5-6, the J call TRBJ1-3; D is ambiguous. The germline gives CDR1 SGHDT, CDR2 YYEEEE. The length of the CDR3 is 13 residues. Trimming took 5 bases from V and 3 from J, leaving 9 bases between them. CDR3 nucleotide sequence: TGTGCCAGCAGGCGGACGGGTGGAAACACCATATATTTT. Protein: CASRRTGGNTIYF.

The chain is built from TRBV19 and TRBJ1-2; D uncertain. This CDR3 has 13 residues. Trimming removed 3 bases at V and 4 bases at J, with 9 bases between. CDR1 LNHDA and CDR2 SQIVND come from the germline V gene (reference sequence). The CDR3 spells CASSIQHGYGYTF. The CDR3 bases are TGTGCCAGTAGTATTCAGCACGGCTATGGCTACACCTTC. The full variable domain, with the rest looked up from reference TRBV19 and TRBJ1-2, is DGGITQSPKYLFRKEGQNVTLSCEQNLNHDAMYWYRQDPGQGLRLIYYSQIVNDFQKGDIAEGYSVSREKKESFPLTVTSAQKNPTAFYLCASSIQHGYGYTFGSGTRLTVV.

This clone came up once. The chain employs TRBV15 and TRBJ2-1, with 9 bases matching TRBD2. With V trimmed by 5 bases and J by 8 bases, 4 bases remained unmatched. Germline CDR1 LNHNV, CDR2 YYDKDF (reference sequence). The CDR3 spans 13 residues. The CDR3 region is CATSGGGADEQFF. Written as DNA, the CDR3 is TGTGCCACCAGCGGCGGGGGGGCGGATGAGCAGTTCTTC.

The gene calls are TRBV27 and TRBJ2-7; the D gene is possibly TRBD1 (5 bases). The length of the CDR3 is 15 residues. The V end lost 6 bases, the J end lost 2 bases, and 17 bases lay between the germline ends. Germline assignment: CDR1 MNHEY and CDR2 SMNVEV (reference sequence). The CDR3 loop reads CASSQPRGTPYEQYF. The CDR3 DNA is TGTGCCAGCAGCCAGCCTAGGGGCACGCCCTACGAGCAGTACTTC.

Here the CDR3 DNA reads TGTGCCAGCAGCCCGGACCGGGGATCCCAAGAGACCCAGTACTTC. Its protein product is CASSPDRGSQETQYF. The chain uses TRBV5-4 and TRBJ2-5, with a possible D match to TRBD2 (5 bases). The germline gives CDR1 SGHNT, CDR2 YYREEE (reference sequence). The CDR3 loop spans 15 amino acids. Trimming stripped 4 bases from V and 1 base from J, with 14 bases between.

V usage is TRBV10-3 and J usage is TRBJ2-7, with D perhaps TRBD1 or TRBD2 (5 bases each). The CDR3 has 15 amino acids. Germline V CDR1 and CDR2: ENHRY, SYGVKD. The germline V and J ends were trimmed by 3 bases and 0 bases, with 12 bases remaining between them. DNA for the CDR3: TGTGCCATCAGTGAACAATGGGGGAGCTCCTACGAGCAGTACTTC. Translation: CAISEQWGSSYEQYF.

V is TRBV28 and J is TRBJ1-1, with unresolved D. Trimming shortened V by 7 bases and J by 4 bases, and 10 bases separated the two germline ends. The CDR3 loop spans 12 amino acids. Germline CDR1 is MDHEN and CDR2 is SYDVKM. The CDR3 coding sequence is TGTGCCAGCAAAGGGCCCACCACTGAAGCTTTCTTT. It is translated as CASKGPTTEAFF.

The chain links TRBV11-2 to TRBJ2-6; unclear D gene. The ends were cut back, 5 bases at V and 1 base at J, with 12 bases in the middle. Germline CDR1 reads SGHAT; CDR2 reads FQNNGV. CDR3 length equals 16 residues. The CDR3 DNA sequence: TGTGCCAGCAGCCACCCGAGTGCATCTGGGGCCAACGTCCTGACTTTC. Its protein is CASSHPSASGANVLTF.

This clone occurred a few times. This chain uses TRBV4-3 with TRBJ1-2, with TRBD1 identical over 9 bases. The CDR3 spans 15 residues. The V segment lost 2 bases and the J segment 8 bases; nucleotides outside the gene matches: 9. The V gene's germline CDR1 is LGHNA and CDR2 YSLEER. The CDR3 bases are TGCGCCAGCAGCCAATCCTCCGGGACAGGGCTCGGCTACACCTTC. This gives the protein CASSQSSGTGLGYTF.

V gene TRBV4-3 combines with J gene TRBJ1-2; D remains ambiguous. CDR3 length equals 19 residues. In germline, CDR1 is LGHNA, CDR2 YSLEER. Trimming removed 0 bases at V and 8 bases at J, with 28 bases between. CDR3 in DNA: TGCGCCAGCAGCCAAGATCTCTGGGCAACATCGGTACTTCTAGAAGGCTACACCTTC. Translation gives CASSQDLWATSVLLEGYTF.

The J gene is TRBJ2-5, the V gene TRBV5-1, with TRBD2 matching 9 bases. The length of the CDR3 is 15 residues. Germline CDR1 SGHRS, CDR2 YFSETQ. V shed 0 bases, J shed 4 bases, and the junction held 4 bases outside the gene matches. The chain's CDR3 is CASSLVSGGGETQYF. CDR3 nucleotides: TGCGCCAGCAGCTTGGTTAGCGGGGGTGGAGAGACCCAGTACTTC. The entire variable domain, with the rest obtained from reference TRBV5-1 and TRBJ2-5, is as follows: KAGVTQTPRYLIKTRGQQVTLSCSPISGHRSVSWYQQTPGQGLQFLFEYFSETQRNKGNFPGRFSGRQFSNSRSEMNVSTLELGDSALYLCASSLVSGGGETQYFGPGTRLLVL.

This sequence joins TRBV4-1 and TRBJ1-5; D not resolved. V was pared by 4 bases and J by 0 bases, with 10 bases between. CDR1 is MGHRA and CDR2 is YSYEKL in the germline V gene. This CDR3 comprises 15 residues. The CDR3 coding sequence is TGCGCCAGCAGCCTGACTGACACTAGCAATCAGCCCCAGCATTTT. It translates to CASSLTDTSNQPQHF.

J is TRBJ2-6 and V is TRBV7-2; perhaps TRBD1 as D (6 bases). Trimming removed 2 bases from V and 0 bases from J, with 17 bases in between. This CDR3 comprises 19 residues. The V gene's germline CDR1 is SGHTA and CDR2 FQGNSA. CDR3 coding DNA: TGTGCCAGCAGCTTACGTGGCAGGGGACCAAACTCTGGGGCCAACGTCCTGACTTTC. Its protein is CASSLRGRGPNSGANVLTF.

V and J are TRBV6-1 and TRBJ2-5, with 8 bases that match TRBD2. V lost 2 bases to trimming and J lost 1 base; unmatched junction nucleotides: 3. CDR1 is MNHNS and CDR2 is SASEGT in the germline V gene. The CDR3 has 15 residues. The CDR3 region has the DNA TGTGCCAGCAGTGAACTAGCGGGCCCCCAAGAGACCCAGTACTTC. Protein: CASSELAGPQETQYF.

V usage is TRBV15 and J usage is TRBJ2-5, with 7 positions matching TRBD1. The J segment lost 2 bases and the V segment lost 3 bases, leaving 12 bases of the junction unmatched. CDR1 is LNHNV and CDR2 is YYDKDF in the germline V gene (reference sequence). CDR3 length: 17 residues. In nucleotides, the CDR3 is TGTGCCACCAGCAGCCATAGGGGGCAACGATTTCAAGAGACCCAGTACTTC. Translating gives CATSSHRGQRFQETQYF.

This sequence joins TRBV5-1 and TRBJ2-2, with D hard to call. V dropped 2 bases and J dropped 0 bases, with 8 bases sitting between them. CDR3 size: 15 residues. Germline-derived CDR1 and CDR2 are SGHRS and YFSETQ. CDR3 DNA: TGCGCCAGCAGCTTTAGGCAGGCGAACACCGGGGAGCTGTTTTTT. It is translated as CASSFRQANTGELFF.